The clone carrying this T cell receptor beta chain rates as medium-sized (0.01 to 0.1%). The antigen remains unidentified. These data originate in a study of CD8+ T cells in alopecia areata. Looking at the study overall: A regimen of oral tofacitinib, 5 to 10 mg twice daily, was given to treated patients.

The CDR3 sequence is 18 residues long. Per germline, CDR1 SGHTA and CDR2 FQGNSA. V was cut by 2 bases and J by 0 bases, with 14 bases left in between. Sequencing relied on a cDNA template that was reverse transcribed from extracted RNA. The assay was immunoSEQ multiplex PCR, and TCRdb's table has in-frame clones only and misses some. The sample lists about 130,000 clones; 58% were seen once. General study findings and limits: Especially in alopecia totalis/universalis, lesional scalp showed greater clonality than normal scalp did.

This clonotype was sampled from a human donor with alopecia areata. This chain links TRBV7-2 with TRBJ2-6, with D hard to call. Material: CD4+ T cells sorted from blood, obtained at week 0. CDR3 DNA: TGTGCCAGCAGCTTATTGGCGGCGGTCGCCTCTGGGGCCAACGTCCTGACTTTC. Amino acids: CASSLLAAVASGANVLTF.